The clone carrying this T cell receptor (beta chain) showed up just once. These data belong to a study of T cell repertoires in cytomegalovirus infection. V was cut by 6 bases and J by 1 base, with 16 bases left in between. This CDR3 has 16 residues. Germline CDR1 LNHDA, CDR2 SQIVND (reference sequence). TCRdb reanalysed the reads using MiXCR and keeps one entry per CDR3 protein. The sample contains 300,000 or so distinct CDR3 sequences, 8% to 10% of which appear only once. The rearrangement links TRBV19 to TRBJ1-5; D perhaps matches TRBD1 (5 bases). The sequence was obtained from a human donor in good health (CMV status not recorded). Some clones in this sample may be carry-over from other donors' samples. Sequences were obtained from PBMCs. The CDR3 nucleotides are TGTGCCAGTAGCCCCTCAGGGAGGGGCAGCAATCAGCCCCAGCATTTT. This sequence encodes CASSPSGRGSNQPQHF.